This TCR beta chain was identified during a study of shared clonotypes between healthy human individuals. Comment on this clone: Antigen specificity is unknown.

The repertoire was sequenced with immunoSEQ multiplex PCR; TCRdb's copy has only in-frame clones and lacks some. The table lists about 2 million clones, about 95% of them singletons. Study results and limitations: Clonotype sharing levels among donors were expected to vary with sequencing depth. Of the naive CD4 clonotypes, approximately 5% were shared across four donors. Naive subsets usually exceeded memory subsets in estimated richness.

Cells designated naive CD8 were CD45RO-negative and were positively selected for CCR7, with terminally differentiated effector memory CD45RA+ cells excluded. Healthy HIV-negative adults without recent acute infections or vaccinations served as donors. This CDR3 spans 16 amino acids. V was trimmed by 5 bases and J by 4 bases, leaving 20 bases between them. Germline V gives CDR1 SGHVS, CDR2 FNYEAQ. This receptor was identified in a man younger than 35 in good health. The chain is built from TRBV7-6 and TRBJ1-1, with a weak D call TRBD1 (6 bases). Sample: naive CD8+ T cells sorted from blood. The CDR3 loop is CASSDESGGMGTEAFF. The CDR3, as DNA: TGTGCCAGCAGCGATGAGAGCGGGGGCATGGGCACTGAAGCTTTCTTT.